These 30 T cell receptor beta chains share one sample of origin, sequenced in a study of blood T cell repertoires in COVID-19. Profiled with immunoSEQ multiplex PCR; TCRdb holds only in-frame clones, not every one. The top ten clones hold 11% to 15% of a sample with about 160,000 clones, 84% of them seen once. Specimen: peripheral blood. Every receptor here comes from a man between 18 and 29 years old with active or convalescent COVID-19.

The V and J genes are TRBV6-5 and TRBJ2-1; TRBD2 matches 12 bases. J gave up 4 bases and V 6 bases, and 4 bases lay outside the gene matches. CDR3 size: 15 residues. The germline CDR1 and CDR2 sequences are MNHEY and SVGAGI. The CDR3 sequence: CASRRTSGMYNEQFF. Here the CDR3 DNA reads TGTGCCAGCAGGAGGACTAGCGGGATGTACAATGAGCAGTTCTTC.

The V and J genes are TRBV4-2 and TRBJ2-7, with 12 positions matching TRBD1. V dropped 1 base and J dropped 7; count of bases not matched to a gene: 5. The CDR3 sequence is 15 residues long. Looked up from germline, CDR1 is LGHNA and CDR2 is YNFKEQ. CDR3 sequence (DNA): TGTGCCAGCAGCCAAGGCCGGGACAGGGGGCAGGAGCAGTACTTC. This encodes CASSQGRDRGQEQYF.

The chain links TRBV10-2 to TRBJ2-5, with 12 bases matching TRBD2. V lost 6 bases to trimming and J lost 2 bases; unmatched junction nucleotides: 7. Germline CDR1 and CDR2: WSHSY and SAAADI. This CDR3 contains 16 residues. In nucleotides, the CDR3 is TGCGCCAGCAGGCTAGCGGGGGGGCGGCGGCAAGAGACCCAGTACTTC. It translates to CASRLAGGRRQETQYF.

The chain recombines TRBV6-5 with TRBJ2-3, with TRBD2 matching 7 bases. The germline CDR1 and CDR2 sequences are MNHEY and SVGAGI. J lost 6 bases, V lost 5 bases, and 8 bases had no gene match. The length of the CDR3 is 14 residues. This CDR3 is CASSLEGRGDTQYF. The CDR3 nucleotides are TGTGCCAGCAGTCTGGAGGGGCGGGGGGATACGCAGTATTTT.

The J gene is TRBJ2-7, the V gene TRBV5-1; D ambiguous. V gave up 3 bases and J gave up 0 bases, with 4 bases separating them. Germline V lookup: CDR1 SGHRS, CDR2 YFSETQ. The CDR3 consists of 12 residues. The CDR3: CASSSSSYEQYF. CDR3 bases: TGCGCCAGCAGCTCCAGCTCCTACGAGCAGTACTTC.

As for this clone: Other nucleotide sequences from this sample produce the same CDR3. The CDR3 bases are TGCGCCAGCAGTGAGTCTGGCGGCCCCTACGAGCAGTACTTC. It yields the protein CASSESGGPYEQYF. This sequence joins TRBV10-1 and TRBJ2-7; D remains unclear. There are 14 residues in the CDR3. CDR1 and CDR2 from the germline V gene are WNHNN and SYGVQD (reference sequence). The V end was cut by 0 bases, the J end by 2 bases, with 8 bases between.

The chain carries TRBV11-2 and TRBJ2-7; no definite D call. This CDR3 spans 14 amino acids. V was pared by 2 bases and J by 0 bases, with 8 bases between. The germline V gene encodes CDR1 SGHAT and CDR2 FQNNGV. In DNA, the CDR3 is TGTGCCAGCAGCTTACTACAGAGCTCCTACGAGCAGTACTTC. This translates into CASSLLQSSYEQYF.

This chain uses TRBV10-3 with TRBJ1-4; tentatively, D is TRBD1 (6 bases). Looked up from germline, CDR1 is ENHRY and CDR2 is SYGVKD. The CDR3 spans 16 residues. Deletions cut 5 bases from V and 0 bases from J, with 13 bases between. CDR3 sequence: CAISRAGATTNEKLFF. In DNA, the CDR3 is TGTGCCATCAGTAGGGCAGGGGCTACAACTAATGAAAAACTGTTTTTT.

The chain has TRBV6-5 and TRBJ1-1, with TRBD1 matching over 7 bases. Germline V lookup: CDR1 MNHEY, CDR2 SVGAGI. The CDR3 consists of 13 residues. Germline trimming cut 5 bases from V and 1 base from J; bases unmatched to any gene: 1. CDR3 in amino acids: CASSRTGNTEAFF. The CDR3, as DNA: TGTGCCAGCAGTCGGACAGGGAACACTGAAGCTTTCTTT.

The gene calls are TRBV28 and TRBJ1-2; the D is unclear. Trimming left V 3 bases short and J 2 bases short, with 13 bases between. The CDR3 consists of 15 residues. Germline CDR1 reads MDHEN; CDR2 reads SYDVKM. CDR3 protein: CASSFPLHSNYGYTF. The CDR3 DNA reads TGTGCCAGCAGTTTTCCCCTCCACAGCAACTATGGCTACACCTTC.

This chain links TRBV5-1 with TRBJ2-1; 9 bases map to TRBD2. Germline loops: CDR1 SGHRS, CDR2 YFSETQ. The CDR3 loop spans 17 amino acids. V lost 0 bases to trimming and J lost 6 bases; unmatched junction nucleotides: 10. The CDR3 DNA reads as TGCGCCAGCAGCTTGGCGCAGATTGCGGGGGGGCCCAATGAGCAGTTCTTC. It yields the protein CASSLAQIAGGPNEQFF.

The CDR3 loop is CASSSRGTPRPNQPQHF. Here the CDR3 DNA reads TGTGCCAGCAGCTCTCGTGGGACACCGCGACCCAATCAGCCCCAGCATTTT. The chain couples TRBV7-8 to TRBJ1-5; D possibly corresponds to TRBD1 (6 bases). Trimming pared 4 bases from V and 3 bases from J, leaving 19 bases between. This CDR3 contains 17 residues. CDR1 and CDR2 from the germline V gene are SGHVS and FQNEAQ.

This rearrangement joins TRBV7-8 to TRBJ2-7; D may be TRBD2 (6 bases). V gave up 6 bases and J gave up 9 bases, with 21 bases separating them. The CDR3 length is 14 residues. Germline assignment: CDR1 SGHVS and CDR2 FQNEAQ. The CDR3 sequence is CASSPSGGFSWQYF. Here the CDR3 DNA reads TGTGCCAGCAGTCCTTCCGGGGGATTTTCGTGGCAGTACTTC. The entire variable domain, with the rest obtained from reference TRBV7-8 and TRBJ2-7, is as follows: GAGVSQSPRYKVAKRGQDVALRCDPISGHVSLFWYQQALGQGPEFLTYFQNEAQLDKSGLPSDRFFAERPEGSVSTLKIQRTQQEDSAVYLCASSPSGGFSWQYFGPGTRLTVT.

The chain recombines TRBV10-1 with TRBJ2-7, with a weak D call TRBD1 (6 bases). V was pared by 5 bases and J by 7 bases, with 21 bases between. There are 15 residues in the CDR3. Germline V gene lookup returns CDR1 WNHNN and CDR2 SYGVQD (reference sequence). The CDR3 loop is CASSTGLGNFGEQYF. The CDR3 DNA sequence: TGCGCCAGCAGTACAGGGCTGGGGAATTTTGGTGAGCAGTACTTC.

This clone showed up just a few times. The rearrangement joins TRBV19 to TRBJ1-2; TRBD1 is a possible D gene (6 bases). Trimming removed 7 bases from V and 4 bases from J, with 13 bases in between. Germline CDR1 LNHDA, CDR2 SQIVND (reference sequence). This CDR3 comprises 13 residues. Here the CDR3 DNA reads TGTGCCAGTACTTTACAGGGTGTCTATGGCTACACCTTC. Translating it yields CASTLQGVYGYTF.

V usage is TRBV18 and J usage is TRBJ2-1, with a possible D match to TRBD2 (6 bases). Trimming pared 4 bases from V and 9 bases from J, leaving 25 bases between. This CDR3 has 17 residues. Germline-derived CDR1 and CDR2 are KGHSH and LQKENI. CDR3 sequence reads: CASSLTPNQAGRGEQFF. The CDR3 DNA reads as TGTGCCAGCTCACTAACCCCAAATCAAGCGGGCCGGGGTGAGCAGTTCTTC.

The CDR3 loop reads CASVPGQHTGNTEAFF. The CDR3 nucleotides are TGTGCCAGCGTACCGGGACAGCACACTGGGAACACTGAAGCTTTCTTT. The chain has TRBV3-1 (or the pseudogene TRBV3-2) and TRBJ1-1, with 7 bases lining up with TRBD1. V shed 8 bases, J shed 1 base, and the junction held 13 bases outside the gene matches. The CDR3 extends over 16 amino acids. The V gene's germline CDR1 is LGHDT and CDR2 YNNKEL (reference sequence).

The chain employs TRBV18 and TRBJ2-1, with TRBD2 matching 14 bases. The junction had 0 bases not matched to a gene; V was cut back by 2 bases and J by 3 bases. Germline V CDR1 and CDR2: KGHSH, LQKENI. CDR3 length equals 16 residues. CDR3 in DNA: TGTGCCAGCTCACCAGGACTAGCGGGGGGCTACAATGAGCAGTTCTTC. This translates into CASSPGLAGGYNEQFF. Complete variable domain (other parts from reference TRBV18 and TRBJ2-1): NAGVMQNPRHLVRRRGQEARLRCSPMKGHSHVYWYRQLPEEGLKFMVYLQKENIIDESGMPKERFSAEFPKEGPSILRIQQVVRGDSAAYFCASSPGLAGGYNEQFFGPGTRLTVL.

The CDR3 nucleotides are TGTGCCAGCAGTTACTCCGGGACAGGGGGCAACACCATATATTTT. Encoded protein: CASSYSGTGGNTIYF. J is TRBJ1-3 and V is TRBV6-5; TRBD1 matches at 12 bases. This CDR3 comprises 15 residues. Germline V gene sequence: CDR1 MNHEY, CDR2 SVGAGI. Germline trimming cut 0 bases from V and 7 bases from J; bases unmatched to any gene: 1.

The CDR3 DNA is TGTGCCAGCAGCCCAGCGATGAGGACCTACAATGAGCAGTTCTTC. It specifies CASSPAMRTYNEQFF. The chain has TRBV6-2 or TRBV6-3 and TRBJ2-1; D uncertain. The V end was cut by 6 bases, the J end by 2 bases, with 14 bases between. This CDR3 contains 15 residues. Germline V CDR1 and CDR2: MNHEY, SVGEGT.

The genes are TRBV3-1 (or the pseudogene TRBV3-2) and TRBJ2-7, with TRBD1 matching over 7 bases. CDR1 and CDR2 from the germline V gene are LGHDT and YNNKEL (reference sequence). Trimming at V came to 6 bases and at J to 3 bases, leaving 8 bases not matched to a gene. The CDR3 is made up of 14 amino acids. DNA for the CDR3: TGTGCCAGCAGATCCGGGACAGCCTACTACGAGCAGTACTTC. Translated: CASRSGTAYYEQYF.

The rearrangement uses TRBV12-3 or TRBV12-4 and TRBJ1-1; D is ambiguous. V lost 1 base to trimming and J lost 6 bases, with 9 bases between them. This CDR3 is 13 amino acids long. This CDR3 reads CASSLGQQAEAFF. The CDR3 DNA follows: TGTGCCAGCAGTTTAGGGCAGCAGGCTGAAGCTTTCTTT.

V and J are TRBV19 and TRBJ2-1, with a possible D match to TRBD1 (7 bases). V was clipped by 7 bases and J by 3 bases, with 13 bases between them. The CDR3 covers 14 residues. Germline V gene lookup returns CDR1 LNHDA and CDR2 SQIVND (reference sequence). The CDR3 bases are TGTGCCAGTATGGGGACAGCGGGCTACAATGAGCAGTTCTTC. This translates into CASMGTAGYNEQFF.

The genes are TRBV5-6 and TRBJ2-3; 8 nucleotides align to TRBD2. This CDR3 contains 18 residues. CDR1 SGHDT and CDR2 YYEEEE come from the germline V gene. With 1 base clipped from V and 0 bases from J, the junction kept 10 bases outside the gene matches. CDR3 in DNA: TGTGCCAGCAGCTTGTTTTTAGCGGGATCATCTAGCACAGATACGCAGTATTTT. Its translation: CASSLFLAGSSSTDTQYF.

This clone was recorded only once. This chain connects TRBV7-9 to TRBJ1-2, with 9 bases matching TRBD1. CDR3 size: 14 residues. The J segment lost 3 bases and the V segment lost 5 bases, leaving 4 bases of the junction unmatched. Germline-derived CDR1 and CDR2 are SEHNR and FQNEAQ (reference sequence). CDR3 residues: CASSLGQGDYGYTF. DNA of the CDR3: TGTGCCAGCAGCCTGGGACAGGGAGACTATGGCTACACCTTC.

The chain links TRBV5-5 to TRBJ1-3, with a weak D call TRBD1 (5 bases). Per germline, CDR1 SGHKS and CDR2 YYEKEE (reference sequence). The CDR3 length is 18 residues. The ends were cut back, 0 bases at V and 1 base at J, with 17 bases in the middle. DNA of the CDR3: TGTGCCAGCAGCTTGGCCGGGGGTGAAGGGAGATCTGGAAACACCATATATTTT. Protein product: CASSLAGGEGRSGNTIYF.

The CDR3 loop reads CASSSLRDRGISPLHF. The CDR3 coding sequence is TGTGCCAGCAGCTCCCTTCGGGACAGGGGAATCTCACCCCTCCACTTT. This chain joins TRBV5-6 and TRBJ1-6, with 10 positions matching TRBD1. Trimming cost V 3 bases and J 10 bases; bases outside gene matches: 10. The germline CDR1 and CDR2 sequences are SGHDT and YYEEEE. The CDR3 runs 16 residues.

The J gene is TRBJ1-1, the V gene TRBV12-3 or TRBV12-4, with 7 bases that match TRBD1. The J segment lost 4 bases and the V segment lost 10 bases, leaving 9 bases of the junction unmatched. This CDR3 has 13 residues. The DNA of the CDR3 is TGTGCCACCCGGATAGGGGGCGGCACTGAAGCTTTCTTT. Its protein is CATRIGGGTEAFF.

The chain recombines TRBV11-2 with TRBJ1-2; weak D call: TRBD1 (5 bases). This CDR3 has 17 amino acids. V was trimmed by 0 bases and J by 3 bases, leaving 17 bases between them. Looked up from germline, CDR1 is SGHAT and CDR2 is FQNNGV. CDR3 in amino acids: CASSLDPPWGEDYGYTF. For the CDR3, the DNA is TGTGCCAGCAGCTTAGATCCCCCGTGGGGGGAAGACTATGGCTACACCTTC.

The genes are TRBV7-2 and TRBJ1-5, with no clear D. Per germline, CDR1 SGHTA and CDR2 FQGNSA. The CDR3 length is 15 residues. With 1 base removed from V and 1 base from J, the gap between germline ends came to 8 bases. Written as DNA, the CDR3 is TGTGCCAGCAGCTTAGAACCGGGGAGCAATCAGCCCCAGCATTTT. Translation gives CASSLEPGSNQPQHF.